The present T cell receptor (beta chain) was sequenced within a study of cytomegalovirus exposure and HLA in healthy donors. 60 Vbeta and 13 Jbeta primers were used in PCR. Sequencing was performed with immunoSEQ multiplex PCR; in TCRdb, only in-frame clones are kept and a portion is missing. The table lists around 130,000 clones, approximately 82% of them singletons. Trimming pared 0 bases from V and 3 bases from J, leaving 6 bases between. The CDR3 is 13 residues long. Germline V lookup: CDR1 SGDLS, CDR2 YYNGEE. Findings of the study overall: Specific recognition of CMV antigens was confirmed in vitro for a few chains (all CMV-associated).

Turning to this clone: The antigen is unknown.

The V and J genes are TRBV9 and TRBJ2-5; TRBD1 is a possible D gene (5 bases). The receptor was isolated from a boy aged 2 to 10 in good health and CMV-seronegative. Sequencing was done on a sample of PBMCs. CDR3: CASSVVGEETQYF. CDR3 in DNA: TGTGCCAGCAGCGTAGTAGGGGAAGAGACCCAGTACTTC. The whole variable domain, remainder taken from reference TRBV9 and TRBJ2-5, is DSGVTQTPKHLITATGQRVTLRCSPRSGDLSVYWYQQSLDQGLQFLIQYYNGEERAKGNILERFSAQQFPDLHSELNLSSLELGDSALYFCASSVVGEETQYFGPGTRLLVL.